This T cell receptor beta chain was sequenced in a study of blood T cell repertoires in COVID-19. In the study overall: In each case, the material was cDNA or gDNA derived from T cells, B-cell-depleted T cells, or PBMCs.

In the source study's methods: Reference gene primer amplification gave estimated nucleated cell counts. Sequencing was performed with immunoSEQ multiplex PCR; in TCRdb, only in-frame clones are kept and a portion is missing. V and J calls plus clone size are reproduced from that table; the DNA served to infer D and trimming. The sample holds 450,000 or so clones, around nine tenths seen once. This CDR3 contains 16 residues. Trimming cost V 0 bases and J 7 bases, with 19 bases left between them. CDR1 and CDR2 from the germline V gene are SGDLS and YYNGEE. This clone was counted a single time. The chain carries TRBV9 and TRBJ1-1; no definite D call. This clonotype originated in a man aged 18 to 30 with COVID-19, enrolled during active disease. Sample: peripheral blood. The CDR3 bases are TGTGCCAGCAGCGTAGTCCCAGGAGGGTGGGGAGGTGAAGCTTTCTTT. Protein product: CASSVVPGGWGGEAFF.